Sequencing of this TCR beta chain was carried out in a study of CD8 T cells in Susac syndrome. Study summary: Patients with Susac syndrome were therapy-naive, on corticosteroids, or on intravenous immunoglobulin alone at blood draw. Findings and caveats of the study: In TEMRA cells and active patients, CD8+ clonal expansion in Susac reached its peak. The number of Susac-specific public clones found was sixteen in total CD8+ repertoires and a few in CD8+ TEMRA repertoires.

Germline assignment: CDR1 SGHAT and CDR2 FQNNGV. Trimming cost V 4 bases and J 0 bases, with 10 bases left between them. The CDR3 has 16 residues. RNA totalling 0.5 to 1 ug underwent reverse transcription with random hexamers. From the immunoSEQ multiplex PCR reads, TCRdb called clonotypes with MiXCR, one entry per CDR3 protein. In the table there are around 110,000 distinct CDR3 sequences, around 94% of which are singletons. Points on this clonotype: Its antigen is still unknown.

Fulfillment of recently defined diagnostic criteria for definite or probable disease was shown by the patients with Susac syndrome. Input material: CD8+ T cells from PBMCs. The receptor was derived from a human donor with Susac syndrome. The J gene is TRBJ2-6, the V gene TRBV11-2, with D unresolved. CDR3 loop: CASSSDGPSGANVLTF. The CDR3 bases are TGTGCCAGCAGCTCGGATGGTCCCTCTGGGGCCAACGTCCTGACTTTC. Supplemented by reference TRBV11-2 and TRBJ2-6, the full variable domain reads EAGVAQSPRYKIIEKRQSVAFWCNPISGHATLYWYQQILGQGPKLLIQFQNNGVVDDSQLPKDRFSAERLKGVDSTLKIQPAKLEDSAVYLCASSSDGPSGANVLTFGAGSRLTVL.